This TCR beta chain was retrieved from a study of T cell responses to AZD1222 COVID-19 vaccine. Study-wide results and limits: The study sampled repertoires only after the peak T cell response. Following two doses of AZD1222, Spike-specific TCR breadth and depth rose. At baseline, seropositivity was found in only a handful of AZD1222 recipients.

Of note for this clone: The target antigen is unknown.

Germline loops: CDR1 SGDLS, CDR2 YYNGEE. CDR3 length: 14 amino acids. V was shortened by 3 bases and J by 2 bases, with 10 bases between the two germline ends. Sequenced by immunoSEQ multiplex PCR; TCRdb stores in-frame clones only, minus some. There are approximately 120,000 clones in the sample; just over 90% occur only once, and approximately 4.9% lies in the top ten. The chain links TRBV9 to TRBJ2-3; D might be TRBD1 (5 bases). This clonotype was sampled from an adult in good health. This sample comprised peripheral blood, obtained on day 0 of AZD1222 vaccination. The CDR3 DNA sequence: TGTGCCAGCAGCGCTCGACAGACCACAGATACGCAGTATTTT. This sequence encodes CASSARQTTDTQYF.